This TCR beta chain was retrieved from a study of CXCR3-negative and CXCR3-positive naive CD8 T cells. The CDR3 sequence is 16 residues long. CDR1 and CDR2 (germline): DFQATT, SNEGSKA (reference sequence). CD8+ T cell subsets were each sorted in triplicate, about 290,000 cells apiece. Preparation of TRB cDNA libraries relied on 5' RACE carrying UMI labels. For each CDR3 protein, TCRdb gives one entry from its re-call of the 5' RACE reads, without DNA. This sample's clone table lists 92,000 or so distinct CDR3 sequences. The sample comprised naive CXCR3- CD8+ T cells from blood. The subset: CD45RO-CCR7+CD27+CD95- naive CD8+ T cells lacking CXCR3 (TNR3-). V gene TRBV20-1 combines with J gene TRBJ2-2; as DNA is missing, the TRBD2 call by TCRdb cannot be tested. The origin of this receptor is a human donor in good health. Some clones in this sample may be carry-over from other donors' samples. CDR3: CSAFPMEAGETRELFF.